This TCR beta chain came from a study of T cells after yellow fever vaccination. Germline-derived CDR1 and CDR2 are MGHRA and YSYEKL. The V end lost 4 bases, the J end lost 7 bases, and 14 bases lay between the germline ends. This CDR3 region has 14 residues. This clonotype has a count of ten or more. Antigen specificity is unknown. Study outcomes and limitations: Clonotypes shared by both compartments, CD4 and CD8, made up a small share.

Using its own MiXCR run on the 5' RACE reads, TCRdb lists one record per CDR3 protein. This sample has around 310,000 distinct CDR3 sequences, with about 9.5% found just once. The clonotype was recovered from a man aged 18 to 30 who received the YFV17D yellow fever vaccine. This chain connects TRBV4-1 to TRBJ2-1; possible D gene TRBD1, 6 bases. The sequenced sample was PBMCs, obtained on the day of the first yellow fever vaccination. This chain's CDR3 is CASSRNTGKNEQFF. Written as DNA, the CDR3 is TGCGCCAGCAGCCGCAATACAGGGAAAAATGAGCAGTTCTTC.